These 27 T cell receptor beta chains came from one sample sequenced in a study of blood T cell repertoires in COVID-19. Sequenced by immunoSEQ multiplex PCR; TCRdb stores in-frame clones only, minus some. The repertoire holds 70,000 to 95,000 clones, with 88% as singletons. The sample was peripheral blood. The source of these receptors is a man aged 50 to 60 with active COVID-19.

This clone was counted once. The gene calls are TRBV4-2 and TRBJ2-7; weak D call: TRBD2 (6 bases). CDR1 and CDR2 from the germline V gene are LGHNA and YNFKEQ. V was pared by 5 bases and J by 5 bases, with 16 bases between. This CDR3 is built from 14 residues. CDR3 in DNA: TGTGCCAGCAGCTATGGTGGTAGCGGCAACGAGCAGTACTTC. It is translated as CASSYGGSGNEQYF.

In DNA form, the CDR3 reads TGTGCCAGCAGCACCCAGACAGGAGAGAGGGAAAAACTGTTTTTT. Translating it yields CASSTQTGEREKLFF. The rearrangement joins TRBV9 to TRBJ1-4; D might be TRBD1 (6 bases). The germline V and J ends were trimmed by 4 bases and 8 bases, with 18 bases remaining between them. This CDR3 is 15 amino acids long. From germline, CDR1 is SGDLS and CDR2 YYNGEE.

This sequence joins TRBV3-1 (or the pseudogene TRBV3-2) and TRBJ2-7, with D possibly matching TRBD2 (7 bases). V was cut by 0 bases and J by 5 bases, with 20 bases left in between. There are 17 residues in the CDR3. The germline V gene encodes CDR1 LGHDT and CDR2 YNNKEL (reference sequence). CDR3 DNA sequence: TGTGCCAGCAGCCAAGATGTAGGGGGAGGGGCGGGAAACGAGCAGTACTTC. Protein sequence: CASSQDVGGGAGNEQYF.

This clone has a single count. V gene TRBV23-1 combines with J gene TRBJ2-7, with D tentatively TRBD1 (5 bases). TRBV23-1 is an open reading frame whose function is uncertain. V lost 3 bases and J 0 bases, leaving 9 bases between the germline ends. The CDR3 consists of 14 residues. The CDR3 loop reads CASSHPDSSYEQYF. The CDR3 DNA reads TGCGCCAGCAGTCATCCAGACAGCTCCTACGAGCAGTACTTC.

V usage is TRBV28 and J usage is TRBJ2-5, with D tentatively TRBD2 (6 bases). Germline CDR1 and CDR2: MDHEN and SYDVKM. This CDR3 comprises 12 residues. V was pared by 8 bases and J by 3 bases, with 10 bases between. The CDR3, as DNA: TGTGCCAGCCAACCGGGGGAAGAGACCCAGTACTTC. This gives the protein CASQPGEETQYF.

The chain recombines TRBV5-1 with TRBJ1-1; 10 bases map to TRBD1. Germline V gives CDR1 SGHRS, CDR2 YFSETQ. The trim removed 0 bases at V and 0 bases at J, leaving 11 bases unmatched. The CDR3 consists of 19 residues. The CDR3 DNA follows: TGCGCCAGCAGCTTGGCCGGCGGGACAGGGGCCTCGATGAACACTGAAGCTTTCTTT. It yields the protein CASSLAGGTGASMNTEAFF. The full variable domain, rest sourced from reference TRBV5-1 and TRBJ1-1, is KAGVTQTPRYLIKTRGQQVTLSCSPISGHRSVSWYQQTPGQGLQFLFEYFSETQRNKGNFPGRFSGRQFSNSRSEMNVSTLELGDSALYLCASSLAGGTGASMNTEAFFGQGTRLTVV.

The rearrangement links TRBV20-1 to TRBJ1-2; no firm D call. The CDR3 is made up of 10 amino acids. Per germline, CDR1 DFQATT and CDR2 SNEGSKA (reference sequence). V shed 6 bases and J shed 2 bases, with 4 bases lying between them. CDR3 nucleotides: TGCAGTGCGGCCAACTATGGCTACACCTTC. Translating it yields CSAANYGYTF.

V gene TRBV19 combines with J gene TRBJ2-5; no reliable D call. Germline V lookup: CDR1 LNHDA, CDR2 SQIVND (reference sequence). The CDR3 is made up of 13 amino acids. V lost 7 bases, J lost 4 bases, and 13 bases lay in between. CDR3: CASTTATGETQYF. The CDR3 nucleotides are TGTGCCAGTACAACCGCAACCGGAGAGACCCAGTACTTC.

The chain uses TRBV19 and TRBJ2-1, with a weak D call TRBD1 (6 bases). This CDR3 comprises 16 residues. V lost 10 bases, J lost 7 bases, and 26 bases lay in between. Germline V gene lookup returns CDR1 LNHDA and CDR2 SQIVND (reference sequence). Here the CDR3 DNA reads TGTGCCACCGGGACACAGATACGAACCCTCCAGAATGAGCAGTTCTTC. Residues: CATGTQIRTLQNEQFF.

The genes are TRBV5-1 and TRBJ2-7; D possibly corresponds to TRBD1 (6 bases). The V gene's germline CDR1 is SGHRS and CDR2 YFSETQ. CDR3 length equals 13 residues. V was shortened by 3 bases and J by 0 bases, with 7 bases between the two germline ends. CDR3: CASSSDSSYEQYF. The CDR3 DNA reads TGCGCCAGCAGCTCGGACAGCTCCTACGAGCAGTACTTC. Variable domain in full (rest from reference TRBV5-1 and TRBJ2-7): KAGVTQTPRYLIKTRGQQVTLSCSPISGHRSVSWYQQTPGQGLQFLFEYFSETQRNKGNFPGRFSGRQFSNSRSEMNVSTLELGDSALYLCASSSDSSYEQYFGPGTRLTVT.

This clone has only a few counts. The chain has TRBV2 and TRBJ1-2; TRBD1 aligns across 11 bases. CDR3 size: 14 residues. The V segment lost 6 bases and the J segment 2 bases; nucleotides outside the gene matches: 2. Germline loops: CDR1 SNHLY, CDR2 FYNNEI. CDR3 DNA: TGTGCCAGCAGGGGGACAGGGGGAAACTATGGCTACACCTTC. Its protein is CASRGTGGNYGYTF.

The V call is TRBV6-5, the J call TRBJ1-1; no reliable D call. Per germline, CDR1 MNHEY and CDR2 SVGAGI. The CDR3 has 13 residues. Trimming cost V 0 bases and J 6 bases, with 8 bases left between them. This chain's CDR3 is CASSYSSVAEAFF. The CDR3 DNA is TGTGCCAGCAGTTACTCCTCGGTGGCTGAAGCTTTCTTT.

There are a few counts of this clone. The V and J genes are TRBV29-1 and TRBJ1-2; D is possibly TRBD1 (5 bases). The CDR3 is 13 amino acids. V shed 3 bases and J shed 4 bases, with 12 bases lying between them. Per the germline V gene, CDR1 is SQVTM and CDR2 is ANQGSEA. Here the CDR3 reads CSVERQSTYGYTF. The CDR3 DNA follows: TGCAGCGTTGAGAGACAGTCCACCTATGGCTACACCTTC.

This chain uses TRBV5-1 with TRBJ2-3; TRBD2 matches at 9 bases. There are 18 residues in the CDR3. Germline CDR1 SGHRS, CDR2 YFSETQ. The trim removed 4 bases at V and 6 bases at J, leaving 18 bases unmatched. The CDR3: CASSGRVGAGGRRDTQYF. CDR3 coding DNA: TGCGCCAGCAGCGGTCGTGTCGGAGCGGGGGGTAGGAGGGATACGCAGTATTTT. Full variable domain (outside the CDR3, taken from reference TRBV5-1 and TRBJ2-3): KAGVTQTPRYLIKTRGQQVTLSCSPISGHRSVSWYQQTPGQGLQFLFEYFSETQRNKGNFPGRFSGRQFSNSRSEMNVSTLELGDSALYLCASSGRVGAGGRRDTQYFGPGTRLTVL.

The chain joins TRBV27 to TRBJ1-4; no reliable D call. The germline V gene encodes CDR1 MNHEY and CDR2 SMNVEV (reference sequence). The CDR3 extends over 15 amino acids. The ends were cut back, 6 bases at V and 3 bases at J, with 14 bases in the middle. CDR3 residues: CASRPLRAANEKLFF. DNA for the CDR3: TGTGCCAGCAGACCTTTGCGGGCCGCTAATGAAAAACTGTTTTTT.

V usage is TRBV4-3 and J usage is TRBJ1-6; D might be TRBD1 (5 bases). The CDR3 is 14 amino acids. Germline V gene data show CDR1 as LGHNA and CDR2 as YSLEER. The germline V and J ends were trimmed by 0 bases and 9 bases, with 9 bases remaining between them. CDR3 coding DNA: TGCGCCAGCAGCCAAGACAGGGTAACTTCACCCCTCCACTTT. This codes for CASSQDRVTSPLHF.

V usage is TRBV10-2 and J usage is TRBJ2-1; 7 positions agree with TRBD2. This CDR3 spans 15 amino acids. The trim removed 5 bases at V and 7 bases at J, leaving 11 bases unmatched. Per germline, CDR1 WSHSY and CDR2 SAAADI. The CDR3 here is CASSNAMTSKNEQFF. Written as DNA, the CDR3 is TGCGCCAGCAGTAACGCCATGACTAGCAAGAATGAGCAGTTCTTC.

The chain joins TRBV28 to TRBJ1-2; 7 bases align to TRBD1. This CDR3 spans 14 amino acids. The V and J ends lost 5 bases and 3 bases, in that order; junction bases with no gene match: 6. Per germline, CDR1 MDHEN and CDR2 SYDVKM. The CDR3 here is CASSTGAQDYGYTF. The CDR3 DNA reads TGTGCCAGCAGTACAGGGGCTCAAGACTATGGCTACACCTTC.

The chain is built from TRBV19 and TRBJ2-3; weak D call: TRBD2 (5 bases). Trimming removed 5 bases at V and 1 base at J, with 13 bases between. The CDR3 totals 15 residues. Germline V gene data show CDR1 as LNHDA and CDR2 as SQIVND (reference sequence). The CDR3 region has the DNA TGTGCCAGTAGTGACCGGGGTCCCGGCACAGATACGCAGTATTTT. This translates into CASSDRGPGTDTQYF.

The chain joins TRBV27 to TRBJ1-5, with 7 positions matching TRBD1. The CDR3 contains 14 residues. CDR1 MNHEY and CDR2 SMNVEV come from the germline V gene (reference sequence). V lost 4 bases, J lost 1 base, and 1 base stayed unmatched. Here the CDR3 DNA reads TGTGCCAGCAGTTCACAGGGGAGCAATCAGCCCCAGCATTTT. Translated: CASSSQGSNQPQHF.

This chain uses TRBV15 with TRBJ1-2; D possibly corresponds to TRBD1 (5 bases). This CDR3 has 14 amino acids. V lost 8 bases, J lost 5 bases, and 18 bases lay in between. CDR1 and CDR2 from the germline V gene are LNHNV and YYDKDF (reference sequence). CDR3 DNA: TGTGCCACCCAAGGGGATGGGGCAGGGTATGGCTACACCTTC. It is translated as CATQGDGAGYGYTF.

A note on this clone: The same CDR3 arises from other DNA sequences in this sample as well. The rearrangement links TRBV5-1 to TRBJ2-7, with D tentatively TRBD1 (5 bases). Trimming shortened V by 0 bases and J by 4 bases, and 11 bases separated the two germline ends. The CDR3 covers 14 residues. Germline CDR1 reads SGHRS; CDR2 reads YFSETQ. CDR3 sequence (DNA): TGCGCCAGCAGCTTGGGACAGCCACCTTACGAGCAGTACTTC. It encodes CASSLGQPPYEQYF.

The chain joins TRBV27 to TRBJ2-7; 10 positions match TRBD1. This CDR3 is 14 amino acids long. Trimming at V came to 4 bases and at J to 2 bases, leaving 2 bases not matched to a gene. Germline CDR1 MNHEY, CDR2 SMNVEV (reference sequence). In DNA, the CDR3 is TGTGCCAGCAGTTCGACAGGGGGCCCCTACGAGCAGTACTTC. Encoded protein: CASSSTGGPYEQYF.

DNA for the CDR3: TGTGCCACCAGTGACCCCTCCCCGGGCACCGGGGAGCTGTTTTTT. It encodes CATSDPSPGTGELFF. J is TRBJ2-2 and V is TRBV24-1; D is uncertain. The V gene's germline CDR1 is KGHDR and CDR2 SFDVKD. There are 15 residues in the CDR3. Trimming pared 4 bases from V and 4 bases from J, leaving 12 bases between.

This chain joins TRBV28 and TRBJ2-7, with D unresolved. CDR3 length equals 14 residues. Germline V CDR1 and CDR2: MDHEN, SYDVKM. V was shortened by 3 bases and J by 4 bases, with 13 bases between the two germline ends. CDR3 nucleotides: TGTGCCAGCAGTTTGCAGGTCATACCGTACGAGCAGTACTTC. Translated, it gives CASSLQVIPYEQYF. The variable domain in full, with the rest retrieved from reference TRBV28 and TRBJ2-7, is DVKVTQSSRYLVKRTGEKVFLECVQDMDHENMFWYRQDPGLGLRLIYFSYDVKMKEKGDIPEGYSVSREKKERFSLILESASTNQTSMYLCASSLQVIPYEQYFGPGTRLTVT.

V is TRBV7-6 and J is TRBJ2-1; the match to TRBD2 covers 13 bases. Germline CDR1 SGHVS, CDR2 FNYEAQ. This CDR3 has 19 amino acids. With V trimmed by 5 bases and J by 1 base, 11 bases remained unmatched. For the CDR3, the DNA is TGTGCCAGCAGCGCCCGAGGACTAGCGGGGGCTCGGTCCTACAATGAGCAGTTCTTC. Its protein is CASSARGLAGARSYNEQFF. Based on the CDR3 plus reference TRBV7-6 and TRBJ2-1, the full variable domain is GAGVSQSPRYKVTKRGQDVALRCDPISGHVSLYWYRQALGQGPEFLTYFNYEAQQDKSGLPNDRFSAERPEGSISTLTIQRTEQRDSAMYRCASSARGLAGARSYNEQFFGPGTRLTVL.

V and J are TRBV28 and TRBJ2-2, with TRBD2 matching 8 bases. The CDR3 consists of 15 residues. Trimming removed 8 bases from V and 4 bases from J; junction bases left unmatched: 9. Germline V lookup: CDR1 MDHEN, CDR2 SYDVKM. CDR3 in amino acids: CASRTGGGTTGELFF. The CDR3 nucleotides read TGTGCCAGCCGTACCGGGGGGGGGACCACCGGGGAGCTGTTTTTT. The variable domain in full, with the rest retrieved from reference TRBV28 and TRBJ2-2, is DVKVTQSSRYLVKRTGEKVFLECVQDMDHENMFWYRQDPGLGLRLIYFSYDVKMKEKGDIPEGYSVSREKKERFSLILESASTNQTSMYLCASRTGGGTTGELFFGEGSRLTVL.